A single sample is the source of the 8 T cell receptor beta chains below, sequenced in a study of shared clonotypes between healthy human individuals. Repertoires were generated with immunoSEQ multiplex PCR, while TCRdb's copy carries only in-frame clones and drops some. This sample has more than 2 million clones; 90% to 97% occur once, and the top ten carry less than 0.15%. Sample: naive CD4+ T cells sorted from blood. Subset: CD45RA+ positively selected. The receptors here all came from a man aged 18 to 30 in good health.

This sequence joins TRBV19 and TRBJ1-2; TRBD1 agrees at 9 bases. The trim removed 4 bases at V and 4 bases at J, leaving 10 bases unmatched. The CDR3 runs to 16 residues. The germline gives CDR1 LNHDA, CDR2 SQIVND (reference sequence). CDR3 region: CASSTGGQGSSYGYTF. CDR3 bases: TGTGCCAGTAGTACAGGGGGACAGGGCTCATCCTATGGCTACACCTTC.

This clone was found once. The chain carries TRBV2 and TRBJ2-7; TRBD1 agrees at 7 bases. Trimming took 1 base from V and 2 from J; bases not matched to a gene: 5. The germline V gene encodes CDR1 SNHLY and CDR2 FYNNEI. This CDR3 comprises 15 residues. CDR3 coding DNA: TGTGCCAGCAGTGAAGTGCGACAGGGCGCCTACGAGCAGTACTTC. Protein product: CASSEVRQGAYEQYF.

This chain joins TRBV6-5 and TRBJ2-7, with TRBD1 identical over 8 bases. J lost 3 bases, V lost 6 bases, and 7 bases had no gene match. Per germline, CDR1 MNHEY and CDR2 SVGAGI. This CDR3 has 14 amino acids. CDR3 residues: CASRPGTGNYEQYF. CDR3 nucleotide sequence: TGTGCCAGCAGGCCCGGGACAGGTAACTACGAGCAGTACTTC.

The chain uses TRBV6-5 and TRBJ2-7; D may be TRBD2 (5 bases). Trimming removed 5 bases at V and 6 bases at J, with 17 bases between. Germline lookup yields CDR1 MNHEY and CDR2 SVGAGI. CDR3 length: 14 residues. DNA for the CDR3: TGTGCCAGCAGTCCCCGAGGGAGCTACGCCGAGCAGTACTTC. This sequence encodes CASSPRGSYAEQYF.

J is TRBJ1-1 and V is TRBV5-6; 11 nucleotides align to TRBD1. CDR3 length equals 14 residues. Unmatched junction bases numbered 9, after V lost 3 bases and J lost 11 bases. CDR1 is SGHDT, CDR2 YYEEEE, per germline. The CDR3 here is CASSSRTGGTLAFF. CDR3 bases: TGTGCCAGCAGCTCCCGGACAGGGGGCACTCTGGCTTTCTTT.

The chain uses TRBV28 and TRBJ2-7, with 9 bases that match TRBD1. Losses at the gene ends were 10 bases for V and 2 bases for J; bases not matched to a gene: 6. The germline V gene encodes CDR1 MDHEN and CDR2 SYDVKM. This CDR3 region has 13 residues. CDR3 loop: CATGQGKPYEQYF. The CDR3 DNA reads as TGTGCCACCGGACAGGGGAAGCCCTACGAGCAGTACTTC.

V and J are TRBV11-2 and TRBJ2-3, with TRBD1 as a possible D gene (6 bases). CDR3 length: 14 residues. Germline CDR1 and CDR2: SGHAT and FQNNGV. The germline V and J ends were trimmed by 1 base and 5 bases, with 10 bases remaining between them. CDR3 DNA: TGTGCCAGCAGCTTAGGTCCAGGGGTAGATACGCAGTATTTT. This gives the protein CASSLGPGVDTQYF.

The sample holds one count of this clone. The chain has TRBV6-5 and TRBJ1-2, with 11 bases aligning to TRBD1. The CDR3 extends over 15 amino acids. Germline assignment: CDR1 MNHEY and CDR2 SVGAGI. J was trimmed by 4 bases and V by 5 bases; bases with no gene match: 6. CDR3 nucleotide sequence: TGTGCCAGCAGTGCGCCGGGACAGGGGGGCTATGGCTACACCTTC. Translating gives CASSAPGQGGYGYTF.